These 10 T cell receptor beta chains came from one sample sequenced in a study of cytomegalovirus exposure and HLA in healthy donors. 60 Vbeta and 13 Jbeta primers were used in PCR. The assay was immunoSEQ multiplex PCR, and TCRdb's table has in-frame clones only and misses some. The sample shows about 120,000 clones, roughly 80% of them seen only once. What was sequenced was PBMCs. Receptor source: a man between 60 and 70 years old in good health and CMV-seropositive.

The CDR3 is CASRLRGIRDQPQHF. DNA of the CDR3: TGTGCCAGCAGATTAAGGGGGATTCGGGATCAGCCCCAGCATTTT. The J gene is TRBJ1-5, the V gene TRBV28; the D gene is possibly TRBD1 (6 bases). The CDR3 runs 15 residues. V lost 6 bases and J lost 5, with 17 bases in between. The germline CDR1 and CDR2 sequences are MDHEN and SYDVKM.

The chain recombines TRBV2 with TRBJ1-5, with TRBD1 matching over 9 bases. Germline V gives CDR1 SNHLY, CDR2 FYNNEI. The CDR3 covers 16 residues. The trim removed 5 bases at V and 6 bases at J, leaving 11 bases unmatched. CDR3 coding DNA: TGTGCCAGCAGTCCCCACCAACAGGGGGCGGGTCAGCCCCAGCATTTT. This codes for CASSPHQQGAGQPQHF. Full variable domain (outside the CDR3, taken from reference TRBV2 and TRBJ1-5): EPEVTQTPSHQVTQMGQEVILRCVPISNHLYFYWYRQILGQKVEFLVSFYNNEISEKSEIFDDQFSVERPDGSNFTLKIRSTKLEDSAMYFCASSPHQQGAGQPQHFGDGTRLSIL.

This sequence joins TRBV10-2 and TRBJ2-1; 9 bases match TRBD2. V trimming: 7 bases; J trimming: 8 bases; junction bases outside the gene matches: 6. The CDR3 length is 13 residues. Germline V CDR1 and CDR2: WSHSY, SAAADI. The CDR3 bases are TGCGCCAGCATCACCGGGACTAGCTATGAGCAGTTCTTC. Translating gives CASITGTSYEQFF.

V gene TRBV18 combines with J gene TRBJ2-7, with D perhaps TRBD1 (6 bases). CDR3 size: 16 residues. V was pared by 0 bases and J by 0 bases, with 12 bases between. CDR1 and CDR2 from the germline V gene are KGHSH and LQKENI. CDR3 loop: CASSPPAGVSSYEQYF. The DNA of the CDR3 is TGTGCCAGCTCACCACCGGCAGGGGTCAGCTCCTACGAGCAGTACTTC.

The chain has TRBV5-1 and TRBJ2-3; D call uncertain. CDR3 length: 14 amino acids. Trimming cost V 0 bases and J 2 bases, with 7 bases left between them. Germline V lookup: CDR1 SGHRS, CDR2 YFSETQ. CDR3 loop: CASSLGQITDTQYF. The CDR3 DNA is TGCGCCAGCAGCTTGGGGCAGATCACAGATACGCAGTATTTT.

Points on this clone: The same CDR3 also results from other DNA sequences found in this sample. The CDR3 sequence is CASSLSSTDTQYF. CDR3 DNA: TGCGCCAGCAGCTTGTCAAGCACAGATACGCAGTATTTT. The V call is TRBV5-1, the J call TRBJ2-3, with unresolved D. The V end was cut by 1 base, the J end by 0 bases, with 3 bases between. The germline CDR1 and CDR2 sequences are SGHRS and YFSETQ. This CDR3 is 13 amino acids long.

The V and J genes are TRBV15 and TRBJ2-1; D remains unclear. V was clipped by 0 bases and J by 2 bases, with 11 bases between them. The CDR3 spans 16 residues. Germline CDR1 and CDR2: LNHNV and YYDKDF (reference sequence). The CDR3 sequence: CATSRDLRRTYNEQFF. The CDR3 nucleotides are TGTGCCACCAGCAGAGATTTACGGCGGACCTACAATGAGCAGTTCTTC.

J is TRBJ1-3 and V is TRBV5-6; D is perhaps TRBD1 (5 bases). This CDR3 has 17 amino acids. The germline V gene has CDR1 SGHDT and CDR2 YYEEEE. Trimming took off 2 bases at V and 0 bases at J, with 15 bases between the two ends. CDR3 residues: CASSFGRVFSSGNTIYF. CDR3 bases: TGTGCCAGCAGCTTCGGCAGGGTATTTAGCTCTGGAAACACCATATATTTT.

The V call is TRBV11-2, the J call TRBJ2-3; a weak D match, TRBD2 (7 bases). The CDR3 totals 15 residues. V shed 2 bases and J shed 3 bases, with 12 bases lying between them. The V gene's germline CDR1 is SGHAT and CDR2 FQNNGV. Here the CDR3 reads CASSLTGRETDTQYF. CDR3 nucleotide sequence: TGTGCCAGCAGCTTAACAGGGAGGGAAACAGATACGCAGTATTTT.

The rearrangement links TRBV5-1 to TRBJ2-7; D possibly corresponds to TRBD2 (6 bases). The CDR3 has 16 amino acids. Trimming removed 0 bases from V and 2 bases from J, with 15 bases in between. In germline, CDR1 is SGHRS, CDR2 YFSETQ. The CDR3 DNA reads TGCGCCAGCAGCTTGGCCGCGACTAGACCGGCCTACGAGCAGTACTTC. This encodes CASSLAATRPAYEQYF.